This TCR beta chain was retrieved from a study of blood T cell repertoires in COVID-19. The CDR3 totals 17 residues. Germline CDR1 reads ENHRY; CDR2 reads SYGVKD. After removal of 0 bases from V and 2 bases from J, the junction contained 6 bases not matched to a gene. Authors' methods: Using reference gene primer amplification, nucleated cell counts were estimated. The table came from immunoSEQ multiplex PCR; TCRdb's copy has only in-frame clones and leaves some out. D and trimming were read from the DNA, whereas the V and J calls and clone size are those reported in that table. Of 90,000 to 150,000 clones detected, 65% to 90% appear once; the ten largest clones hold about a tenth.

The sequencing input was peripheral blood. This clonotype originated in an elderly man with acute or convalescent COVID-19. The chain combines TRBV10-3 with TRBJ2-3, with 9 bases lining up with TRBD2. The CDR3 DNA is TGTGCCATCAGTGAGTCGAGACTAGCGGAATCCACAGATACGCAGTATTTT. This sequence encodes CAISESRLAESTDTQYF.